The entry that follows covers one TCR beta chain sequence. Taking its sample share into account, this clone is large (0.1 to 1%). What this receptor recognizes is not known. No base qualities exist here, and no much larger clone lies one base off it. The CDR3 goes from the cysteine to the phenylalanine over 14 residues. Left in the record is the CDR3 DNA by itself, 42 bases read in frame from the first base. Between the V and J ends, shortened by 5 bases and 0 bases respectively, the junction contains 10 bases. CDR1 and CDR2 are read off the germline V gene (reference sequence) as MNHEY and SMNVEV. At the time samples were collected, the patients were not on therapy, although their prior treatments varied from chemotherapy, radiotherapy, surgery and immunotherapy to none at all. Thawed cells were enriched for T lymphocytes with a negative-selection kit, adding EpCAM beads for tumor-infiltrating lymphocytes. For the CD8 TIL subsets, CD3+CD4-CD8+CD45RA- cells were FACS-sorted and divided into DN, SP and DP based on their expression of CD39 and CD103. After mincing, tumor specimens underwent a 1 h digestion with hyaluronidase, collagenase and DNase, and were then filtered, enriched by Ficoll and cryopreserved. Populations were sorted on a FACSAria II to 97% to 99% purity, and the cell pellets were frozen for TCR sequencing without being cultured.

For each subset, between about 9,000 and 100,000 sorted cells were used for genomic DNA extraction with the DNeasy Blood and Tissue Kit. The immunoSEQ service sequenced and mapped the TCRbeta V-J or V-D-J regions, with coverage above 8.5x for each sample. The paper's processing steps were these. The analysis included only productive rearrangements exported from the immunoSEQ Analyzer platform, and clonality was assessed using the 500 most abundant clones. The Morisita-Horn similarity index and the Jaccard index were used to quantify repertoire overlap between populations. In about six cancer patients, Morisita-Horn similarity was measured between the TCR repertoires of CD8 T-cell subsets. TCRdb took over this immuneACCESS table, retaining in-frame rearrangements with V and J assigned. Such tables are incomplete; in checked studies, under half of the missing clones stem from an unresolved V gene, and the remainder is unexplained. That table is the source of V, J and clone size, and D and trimming were worked out from the DNA. The sample table contains roughly 1,400 clones; only one count was recorded for roughly half of them. The ten largest clonotypes hold roughly a quarter of the sample.

This entry belongs to a study of CD39 and CD103 CD8 tumor-infiltrating T cells listed by TCRdb under 2018. Regarding the research as a whole: An HPV-positive HNSCC, an HPV-negative HNSCC, an ovarian cancer and a melanoma patient were represented in the repertoire comparisons shown. TCRbeta CDR3 deep sequencing compared repertoires of CD8 TIL subsets defined by CD103 and CD39 with peripheral memory CD8 T cells. General study outcomes and caveats: DP CD8 TILs appeared more oligoclonal than DN and SP CD8 TILs and blood memory CD8 T cells, with top 30 clonotypes covering roughly 50-86%. DP TIL clonotypes were rarely found in blood or uninvolved lymph node, whereas DN TIL clonotypes largely overlapped peripheral memory CD8 repertoires.

This chain is built from TRBV27 and TRBJ1-2, with an unclear D gene assignment. This sequence originates from a human donor with head and neck squamous cell carcinoma. Material for sequencing was CD39- CD103+ CD8+ T cells sorted from the tumor. In the paper's terms, the cell subset or site label means: CD103+CD39- single-positive CD45RA- CD8 T cells. The nucleotide sequence is given as TGTGCCAGCAGTATTACCGGGCCTAACTATGGCTACACCTTC. This encodes CASSITGPNYGYTF.